These 20 T cell receptor beta chains share one sample of origin, sequenced in a study of T cell responses to AZD1222 COVID-19 vaccine. Assay: immunoSEQ multiplex PCR; the TCRdb copy retains only in-frame clones and omits some. Here the sample spans 100,000 to 150,000 clones, around 89% being singletons. Material: peripheral blood, obtained on day 0 of MenACWY control vaccination. The receptor source for this set is an adult in good health.

The chain joins TRBV6-4 to TRBJ2-1, with 12 bases aligning to TRBD2. This CDR3 has 15 residues. V dropped 6 bases and J dropped 7; count of bases not matched to a gene: 7. CDR1 MRHNA and CDR2 SNTAGT come from the germline V gene. CDR3 DNA: TGTGCCAGCAGAAAGACTAGCGGGAGTTGGAATGAGCAGTTCTTC. Protein: CASRKTSGSWNEQFF.

V is TRBV30 and J is TRBJ1-4, with a tentative D call TRBD1 (6 bases). CDR3 size: 14 residues. V was cut by 3 bases and J by 8 bases, with 16 bases left in between. Germline values: CDR1 GTSNPN, CDR2 SVGIG (reference sequence). CDR3 sequence: CAWSRLGANEKLFF. The CDR3 region has the DNA TGTGCCTGGAGCCGGTTGGGGGCAAACGAAAAACTGTTTTTT.

The CDR3 region is CAISDRQGGTEAFF. CDR3 in DNA: TGTGCCATCAGTGATAGACAGGGAGGGACTGAAGCTTTCTTT. The J gene is TRBJ1-1, the V gene TRBV10-3; 7 nucleotides match TRBD1. V dropped 3 bases and J dropped 5; count of bases not matched to a gene: 6. The CDR3 runs 14 residues. Germline CDR1 ENHRY, CDR2 SYGVKD.

The chain employs TRBV7-6 and TRBJ2-3; weak D call: TRBD2 (5 bases). Germline V CDR1 and CDR2: SGHVS, FNYEAQ. The CDR3 is 12 residues long. With 5 bases removed from V and 10 bases from J, the gap between germline ends came to 13 bases. CDR3 residues: CASSLRGFAQYF. The CDR3, as DNA: TGTGCCAGCAGCCTAAGAGGGTTTGCGCAGTATTTT.

This clone has just one count. The V gene is TRBV6-2 or TRBV6-3, the J gene TRBJ2-1; D perhaps matches TRBD1 (6 bases). There are 17 residues in the CDR3. Between the trimmed V and J ends, which lost 0 bases and 6 bases, there was a span of 18 bases. The germline gives CDR1 MNHEY, CDR2 SVGEGT. The DNA of the CDR3 is TGTGCCAGCAGTTACTCCTTTGGCCCCAAAGGGGGCAATGAGCAGTTCTTC. Protein sequence: CASSYSFGPKGGNEQFF.

This clone was detected only a few times. The genes are TRBV27 and TRBJ2-7, with a possible D match to TRBD1 (5 bases). Germline lookup yields CDR1 MNHEY and CDR2 SMNVEV (reference sequence). CDR3 length: 20 amino acids. V was cut by 2 bases and J by 0 bases, with 26 bases left in between. CDR3 sequence reads: CASSLGYIGRAVASSYEQYF. The DNA of the CDR3 is TGTGCCAGCAGTTTAGGGTATATTGGCAGGGCCGTGGCTAGCTCCTACGAGCAGTACTTC.

This clone was detected only once. The chain combines TRBV4-1 with TRBJ1-5; D is ambiguous. There are 17 residues in the CDR3. Trimming shortened V by 0 bases and J by 0 bases, and 12 bases separated the two germline ends. CDR1 MGHRA and CDR2 YSYEKL come from the germline V gene. This CDR3 reads CASSQDLGISSNQPQHF. CDR3 nucleotide sequence: TGCGCCAGCAGCCAAGATCTCGGGATCTCTAGCAATCAGCCCCAGCATTTT.

The chain carries TRBV5-1 and TRBJ1-6, with D unresolved. The CDR3 sequence is 17 residues long. V lost 3 bases to trimming and J lost 7 bases, with 20 bases between them. Germline CDR1 and CDR2: SGHRS and YFSETQ. The CDR3 sequence is CASSSLLSRDRNSPLHF. DNA for the CDR3: TGCGCCAGCAGCTCGCTACTGAGCCGGGATAGGAATTCACCCCTCCACTTT. Full variable domain (rest looked up from reference TRBV5-1 and TRBJ1-6): KAGVTQTPRYLIKTRGQQVTLSCSPISGHRSVSWYQQTPGQGLQFLFEYFSETQRNKGNFPGRFSGRQFSNSRSEMNVSTLELGDSALYLCASSSLLSRDRNSPLHFGNGTRLTVT.

This clone came up once. The rearrangement uses TRBV11-2 and TRBJ1-1, with D possibly matching TRBD1 (5 bases). Trimming cost V 2 bases and J 11 bases, with 12 bases left between them. The V gene's germline CDR1 is SGHAT and CDR2 FQNNGV. There are 12 residues in the CDR3. The CDR3, as DNA: TGTGCCAGCAGCTTAAACTCGGGGCCCGCTTTCTTT. Translating gives CASSLNSGPAFF.

The chain employs TRBV19 and TRBJ2-1, with 13 bases aligning to TRBD2. Germline CDR1 and CDR2: LNHDA and SQIVND (reference sequence). The CDR3 loop spans 17 amino acids. With 7 bases clipped from V and 5 bases from J, the junction kept 11 bases outside the gene matches. The CDR3 reads CASTLYPGLAGNNEQFF. The CDR3 DNA follows: TGTGCCAGTACCCTATACCCGGGACTAGCGGGGAACAATGAGCAGTTCTTC.

The chain combines TRBV30 with TRBJ2-3; D unresolved. The CDR3 totals 11 residues. CDR1 is GTSNPN and CDR2 is SVGIG in the germline V gene (reference sequence). The V gene lost 2 bases and the J gene lost 3 bases, with 3 bases spanning the gap. This CDR3 reads CAWSWTDTQYF. Written as DNA, the CDR3 is TGTGCCTGGAGTTGGACAGATACGCAGTATTTT.

The chain uses TRBV1 and TRBJ2-7; no DNA check was done on the table's D call, TRBD2. TRBV1 is reported as a pseudogene. The CDR3 is 15 amino acids. CDR3 sequence reads: CTSSQGDWNSYEQYF. In DNA form, the CDR3 reads TGCACCAGCAGCCAAGGCGACTGGAACTCCTACGAGCAGTACTTC.

This chain joins TRBV6-4 and TRBJ2-1; 10 nucleotides align to TRBD2. With V trimmed by 6 bases and J by 0 bases, 2 bases remained unmatched. The CDR3 sequence is 15 residues long. Looked up from germline, CDR1 is MRHNA and CDR2 is SNTAGT. CDR3 sequence: CASSPSGSSYNEQFF. In nucleotides, the CDR3 is TGTGCCAGCAGCCCTAGCGGGAGCTCCTACAATGAGCAGTTCTTC.

The chain combines TRBV10-3 with TRBJ1-2; no clear D gene. This CDR3 spans 15 amino acids. The V and J ends lost 0 bases and 8 bases respectively, with 16 bases between them. CDR1 and CDR2 (germline): ENHRY, SYGVKD. The CDR3 bases are TGTGCCATCAGTGAGTCGAGTCGAAGGGTGCTCGGCTACACCTTC. Amino acids: CAISESSRRVLGYTF.

This rearrangement joins TRBV2 to TRBJ2-7; D is possibly TRBD1 (5 bases). This CDR3 spans 14 amino acids. From germline, CDR1 is SNHLY and CDR2 FYNNEI. Deletions cut 4 bases from V and 0 bases from J, with 10 bases between. Written as DNA, the CDR3 is TGTGCCAGCAGTGGTCGACAGAACTCCTACGAGCAGTACTTC. As protein: CASSGRQNSYEQYF.

The chain joins TRBV7-9 to TRBJ2-5, with TRBD1 matching over 7 bases. Germline CDR1 and CDR2: SEHNR and FQNEAQ (reference sequence). The CDR3 has 13 amino acids. The trim removed 5 bases at V and 1 base at J, leaving 1 base unmatched. CDR3 in amino acids: CASSRDSQETQYF. Here the CDR3 DNA reads TGTGCCAGCAGCAGGGACAGCCAAGAGACCCAGTACTTC. Filled out from reference TRBV7-9 and TRBJ2-5, the complete variable domain reads DTGVSQNPRHKITKRGQNVTFRCDPISEHNRLYWYRQTLGQGPEFLTYFQNEAQLEKSRLLSDRFSAERPKGSFSTLEIQRTEQGDSAMYLCASSRDSQETQYFGPGTRLLVL.

This clone was seen a handful of times. The chain has TRBV10-3 and TRBJ2-7; 9 nucleotides align to TRBD2. In germline, CDR1 is ENHRY, CDR2 SYGVKD. CDR3 length equals 13 residues. Trimming cost V 3 bases and J 5 bases; bases outside gene matches: 2. DNA of the CDR3: TGTGCCATCAGTGACGGACTAGCGAACGAGCAGTACTTC. Protein sequence: CAISDGLANEQYF.

The V gene is TRBV3-1 (or the pseudogene TRBV3-2), the J gene TRBJ2-5; 9 positions agree with TRBD2. The CDR3 consists of 14 residues. CDR1 LGHDT and CDR2 YNNKEL come from the germline V gene (reference sequence). J lost 1 base, V lost 4 bases, and 1 base had no gene match. CDR3 loop: CASSRLAAQETQYF. The CDR3, as DNA: TGTGCCAGCAGCCGACTAGCGGCCCAAGAGACCCAGTACTTC.

V usage is TRBV11-2 and J usage is TRBJ1-2, with 8 bases that match TRBD1. Germline CDR1 and CDR2: SGHAT and FQNNGV. With V trimmed by 4 bases and J by 7 bases, 11 bases remained unmatched. This CDR3 has 15 residues. The CDR3 region is CASSSPRTGWTGYTF. The CDR3 region has the DNA TGTGCCAGCAGCTCACCTAGGACAGGGTGGACTGGCTACACCTTC.

The chain combines TRBV12-3 or TRBV12-4 with TRBJ2-5; D is undetermined. CDR3 length: 12 residues. V gave up 2 bases and J gave up 5 bases, with 6 bases separating them. CDR3 in amino acids: CASSLLVETQYF. DNA of the CDR3: TGTGCCAGCAGTTTATTGGTTGAGACCCAGTACTTC.